A selection of T cell receptor beta chains follows, all from one sample in a study of technical replicates of blood from a handful of donors. Profiling relied on immunoSEQ multiplex PCR, and the TCRdb table lists in-frame clones only, not all of them. In the table there are around 60,000 clones, 85% to 95% of which are singletons. Sequenced material: PBMCs. These receptors all stem from a human donor in good health. Some clones in this sample may be carry-over from other donors' samples. Both conserved end residues are part of each CDR3. D genes are given only for firm matches. Not all rows give a size; the values are once, few, many and, for expanded clones, a class.

TRBV10-3	TRBJ2-3	16	TRBD1	.	CAISDRGQGASDTQYF	TGTGCCATCAGTGATAGGGGACAGGGGGCATCAGATACGCAGTATTTT
TRBV5-1	TRBJ1-2	14	.	.	CASSLTGFKVGYTF	TGCGCCAGCAGCCTAACAGGGTTTAAGGTTGGCTACACCTTC
TRBV7-9	TRBJ2-7	13	.	.	CASRDGGTYEQYF	TGTGCCAGCAGGGACGGAGGGACCTACGAGCAGTACTTC
TRBV5-6	TRBJ1-2	15	.	.	CASSFNDRNRDGYTF	TGTGCCAGCAGCTTCAACGACAGAAATAGGGATGGCTACACCTTC
TRBV7-6	TRBJ2-7	15	.	.	CASSPRQGLLYEQYF	TGTGCCAGCAGCCCGCGACAGGGACTCCTCTACGAGCAGTACTTC
TRBV30	TRBJ2-5	14	TRBD2	once	CAWSLAGGPRTQYF	TGTGCCTGGAGCTTGGCGGGAGGCCCTCGGACCCAGTACTTC
TRBV4-3	TRBJ2-7	15	TRBD2	.	CASSQGGGGNHEQYF	TGCGCCAGCAGCCAAGGTGGCGGGGGGAATCACGAGCAGTACTTC
TRBV5-4	TRBJ2-7	14	TRBD1	once	CASSFGTGAYEQYF	TGTGCCAGCAGCTTCGGGACAGGGGCGTACGAGCAGTACTTC
TRBV19	TRBJ1-6	13	.	.	CASSTERRSPLHF	TGTGCCAGTAGTACAGAGAGGCGTTCACCCCTCCACTTT
TRBV6-5	TRBJ1-1	13	.	.	CASSYAGNTEAFF	TGTGCCAGCAGTTATGCGGGGAACACTGAAGCTTTCTTT
TRBV30	TRBJ1-1	15	.	.	CAWRINRALNTEAFF	TGTGCCTGGAGGATTAACAGGGCCCTGAACACTGAAGCTTTCTTT
TRBV6-5	TRBJ2-1	14	TRBD2	.	CATRGLAGGREQFF	TGTGCCACCCGAGGACTAGCGGGGGGGCGGGAGCAGTTCTTC
TRBV7-9	TRBJ2-5	14	TRBD2	.	CASSLGLAGETQYF	TGTGCCAGCAGCCTGGGACTAGCGGGGGAGACCCAGTACTTC
TRBV4-3	TRBJ1-2	13	TRBD1	.	CASSYRTGGGYTF	TGCGCCAGCAGCTATAGGACAGGAGGGGGCTACACCTTC
TRBV4-1	TRBJ2-5	16	.	.	CASSQSAGAPWETQYF	TGCGCCAGCAGCCAGTCTGCGGGGGCCCCCTGGGAGACCCAGTACTTC
TRBV5-6	TRBJ2-3	15	.	few	CASLDGTLSTDTQYF	TGTGCCAGCCTGGACGGGACACTTAGCACAGATACGCAGTATTTT
TRBV19	TRBJ1-5	14	.	.	CASSIPLSNQPQHF	TGTGCCAGTAGTATCCCACTTAGCAATCAGCCCCAGCATTTT
TRBV4-1	TRBJ1-6	15	.	once	CASSHFRAWGSPLHF	TGCGCCAGCAGCCACTTCAGGGCCTGGGGCTCACCCCTCCACTTT
TRBV10-3	TRBJ2-7	11	.	.	CAISAAYEQYF	TGTGCCATCAGTGCGGCCTACGAGCAGTACTTC
TRBV7-9	TRBJ2-5	17	TRBD2	.	CASSLERLAEYQETQYF	TGTGCCAGCAGCTTAGAACGGCTAGCGGAGTACCAAGAGACCCAGTACTTC
TRBV18	TRBJ2-7	13	.	.	CASSPGGTSEQYF	TGTGCCAGCTCACCAGGGGGGACGAGCGAGCAGTACTTC
TRBV7-3	TRBJ2-7	15	.	.	CASSLRGGSSYEQYF	TGTGCCAGCAGCTTAAGAGGCGGCTCTTCCTACGAGCAGTACTTC
TRBV13	TRBJ2-1	16	TRBD1	.	CASSSNTGTGAHEQFF	TGTGCCAGCAGCTCTAATACCGGGACAGGGGCCCATGAGCAGTTCTTC
TRBV15	TRBJ2-5	15	.	.	CATSALGGAGETQYF	TGTGCCACCAGCGCACTAGGGGGCGCGGGGGAGACCCAGTACTTC
TRBV6-4	TRBJ2-3	16	TRBD2	.	CASSDSVAGGTDTQYF	TGTGCCAGCAGTGACTCCGTAGCGGGGGGAACAGATACGCAGTATTTT
TRBV12-2	TRBJ2-7	16	.	.	CASRHNPREGPYEQYF	TGTGCAAGTCGCCACAATCCCCGGGAGGGCCCCTACGAGCAGTACTTC
TRBV5-6	TRBJ2-5	16	TRBD2	.	CASSPLAGGFRETQYF	TGTGCCAGCAGCCCTCTAGCGGGGGGCTTCCGGGAGACCCAGTACTTC
TRBV7-2	TRBJ1-1	13	.	.	CASTSRPGGEAFF	TGTGCCAGCACCTCCCGCCCGGGGGGGGAAGCTTTCTTT
TRBV5-1	TRBJ2-5	16	TRBD1	.	CASSYSQGVRVETQYF	TGCGCCAGCAGCTATTCCCAGGGGGTTCGGGTGGAGACCCAGTACTTC
TRBV5-1	TRBJ2-5	17	TRBD2	.	CASSLTSGGARQETQYF	TGCGCCAGCAGCTTGACTAGCGGGGGGGCGAGGCAAGAGACCCAGTACTTC
TRBV5-4	TRBJ2-3	13	.	.	CASSLVSTDTQYF	TGTGCCAGCAGCTTGGTATCCACAGATACGCAGTATTTT
TRBV5-1	TRBJ2-1	14	TRBD2	medium-sized	CASSSSGGYNEQFF	TGCGCCAGCAGCTCTAGCGGGGGCTACAATGAGCAGTTCTTC
TRBV4-3	TRBJ2-7	13	.	.	CASSQGQFYEQYF	TGCGCCAGCAGCCAAGGACAGTTCTACGAGCAGTACTTC
TRBV4-3	TRBJ2-7	15	TRBD2	.	CASSQDIAGSYEQYF	TGCGCCAGCAGCCAAGATATAGCGGGATCCTACGAGCAGTACTTC
TRBV19	TRBJ1-2	14	TRBD1	.	CASSPGDRPYGYTF	TGTGCCAGTAGTCCGGGGGACAGACCATATGGCTACACCTTC
TRBV6-4	TRBJ2-1	15	TRBD1	.	CASSDAGQGRNEQFF	TGTGCCAGCAGTGACGCGGGACAGGGAAGAAATGAGCAGTTCTTC
TRBV9	TRBJ2-2	14	TRBD2	once	CASSVGGGTGELFF	TGTGCCAGCAGCGTAGGCGGGGGCACCGGGGAGCTGTTTTTT
TRBV11-2	TRBJ2-7	13	TRBD1	.	CASSSGQPYEQYF	TGTGCCAGCAGCTCGGGACAGCCTTACGAGCAGTACTTC
TRBV7-9	TRBJ1-4	15	TRBD1	.	CASSATGTGSEKLFF	TGTGCCAGCAGCGCGACCGGGACAGGGAGTGAAAAACTGTTTTTT
TRBV18	TRBJ1-1	13	.	.	CASSLGVPTEAFF	TGTGCCAGCTCACTAGGGGTCCCCACTGAAGCTTTCTTT
TRBV4-2	TRBJ2-4	16	.	.	CASSPEPLASKNIQYF	TGTGCCAGCAGCCCCGAACCTCTGGCCTCCAAAAACATTCAGTACTTC
TRBV10-3	TRBJ1-1	15	TRBD1	.	CAISPGTGRMPEAFF	TGTGCCATCAGTCCCGGGACAGGGAGAATGCCTGAAGCTTTCTTT
TRBV7-8	TRBJ2-1	15	TRBD2	.	CASSLTTSPNTQPFF	TGTGCCAGCAGCTTAACGACTAGCCCGAACACTCAGCCGTTCTTC
TRBV5-1	TRBJ2-1	12	TRBD2	.	CASSLAQREKFF	TGCGCCAGCAGCTTGGCCCAGCGGGAGAAGTTCTTC
TRBV27	TRBJ1-6	18	TRBD1	once	CASRPKTGLGSYNSPLHF	TGTGCCAGCAGACCAAAGACAGGGTTGGGGTCCTATAATTCACCCCTCCACTTT
TRBV5-5	TRBJ1-1	15	.	.	CASSLIGGGMTEAFF	TGTGCCAGCAGCTTGATCGGGGGGGGAATGACTGAAGCTTTCTTT
TRBV30	TRBJ1-2	13	.	.	CAWSFFSNYGYTF	TGTGCCTGGAGTTTTTTCAGTAACTATGGCTACACCTTC
TRBV5-5	TRBJ2-7	16	TRBD2	.	CASSFQPAGRSYEQYF	TGTGCCAGCAGCTTCCAACCAGCGGGACGCTCCTACGAGCAGTACTTC
TRBV2	TRBJ1-3	16	TRBD1	.	CASSVAGTGGGNTIYF	TGTGCCAGCAGTGTAGCCGGGACAGGGGGTGGAAACACCATATATTTT
TRBV7-9	TRBJ2-1	13	.	.	CASSSRDTNEQFF	TGTGCCAGCAGCAGCCGGGACACCAATGAGCAGTTCTTC
TRBV30	TRBJ2-1	13	.	.	CAWRQRSYNEQFF	TGTGCCTGGAGACAGCGGAGCTACAATGAGCAGTTCTTC
TRBV19	TRBJ2-3	17	TRBD2	.	CASSPWTSGEIPDTQYF	TGTGCCAGTAGTCCGTGGACTAGCGGGGAGATTCCAGATACGCAGTATTTT
TRBV19	TRBJ1-2	13	.	.	CASRDRFTYGYTF	TGTGCCAGTAGGGACAGATTTACCTATGGCTACACCTTC
TRBV19	TRBJ2-7	15	.	once	CASTTEEAGSYEQYF	TGTGCCAGTACCACCGAGGAGGCAGGTTCCTACGAGCAGTACTTC